The table lists the clone carrying this T cell receptor beta chain with a few counts. Its antigen is unidentified. The data originate from a study of T cell repertoires in cytomegalovirus infection. Points from the study as a whole: Across the ex vivo response, the dominant clonotypes were HLA-C-restricted CMV-specific TCR beta clonotypes.

Each CDR3 protein is one row after TCRdb ran MiXCR on the reads. The table lists some 940,000 distinct CDR3 sequences, around 30% of them singletons. Germline V CDR1 and CDR2: MGHDK, SYGVNS. V lost 5 bases, J lost 5 bases, and 8 bases stayed unmatched. CDR3 size: 17 residues. The receptor's source is a human donor in good health (CMV status not recorded). Some clones in this sample may be carry-over from other donors' samples. The chain recombines TRBV25-1 with TRBJ2-5; 16 bases align to TRBD2. Sequenced material: cultured CD8+ T cells from PBMCs, taken from culture after CMV antigen stimulation. The CDR3 DNA follows: TGTGCCAGCAGTTTCGGGACTAGCGGGGGGGCCGGTGAGACCCAGTACTTC. Encoded protein: CASSFGTSGGAGETQYF.